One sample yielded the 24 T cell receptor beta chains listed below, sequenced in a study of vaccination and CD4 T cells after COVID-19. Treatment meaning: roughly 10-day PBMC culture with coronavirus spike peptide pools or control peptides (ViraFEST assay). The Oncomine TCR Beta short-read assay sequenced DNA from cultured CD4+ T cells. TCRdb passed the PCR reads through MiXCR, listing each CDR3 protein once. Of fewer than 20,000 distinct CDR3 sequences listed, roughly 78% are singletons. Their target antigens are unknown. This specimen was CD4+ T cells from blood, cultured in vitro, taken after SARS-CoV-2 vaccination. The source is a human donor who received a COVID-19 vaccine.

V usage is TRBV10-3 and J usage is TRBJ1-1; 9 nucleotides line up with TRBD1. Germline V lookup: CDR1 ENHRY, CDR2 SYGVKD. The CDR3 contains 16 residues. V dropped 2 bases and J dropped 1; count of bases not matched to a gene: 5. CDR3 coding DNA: TGTGCCATCAGTGAGGGACAGGGGATGGGGAACACTGAAGCTTTCTTT. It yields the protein CAISEGQGMGNTEAFF.

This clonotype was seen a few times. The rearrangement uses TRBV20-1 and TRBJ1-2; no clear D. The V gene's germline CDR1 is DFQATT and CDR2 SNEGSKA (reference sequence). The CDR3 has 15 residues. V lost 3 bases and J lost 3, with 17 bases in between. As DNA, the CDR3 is TGCAGTGCTAGTGGTCCAGTCGGGGTAGACTATGGCTACACCTTC. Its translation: CSASGPVGVDYGYTF.

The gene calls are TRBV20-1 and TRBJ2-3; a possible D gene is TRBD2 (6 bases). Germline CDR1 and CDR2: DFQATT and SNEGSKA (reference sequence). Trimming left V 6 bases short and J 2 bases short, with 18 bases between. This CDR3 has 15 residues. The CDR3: CSATGGGADTDTQYF. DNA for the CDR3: TGCAGTGCCACTGGCGGCGGGGCGGACACAGATACGCAGTATTTT.

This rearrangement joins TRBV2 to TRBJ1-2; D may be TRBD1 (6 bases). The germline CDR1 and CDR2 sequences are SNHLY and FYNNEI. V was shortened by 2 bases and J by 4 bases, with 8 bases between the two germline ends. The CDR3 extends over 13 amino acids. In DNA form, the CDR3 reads TGTGCCAGCAGTGAAACAGGGACCTATGGCTACACCTTC. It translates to CASSETGTYGYTF. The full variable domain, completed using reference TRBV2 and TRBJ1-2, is EPEVTQTPSHQVTQMGQEVILRCVPISNHLYFYWYRQILGQKVEFLVSFYNNEISEKSEIFDDQFSVERPDGSNFTLKIRSTKLEDSAMYFCASSETGTYGYTFGSGTRLTVV.

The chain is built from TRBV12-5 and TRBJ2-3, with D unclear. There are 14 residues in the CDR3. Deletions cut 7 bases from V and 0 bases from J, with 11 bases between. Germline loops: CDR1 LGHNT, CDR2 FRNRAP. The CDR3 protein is CASDRTSSTDTQYF. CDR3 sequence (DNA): TGTGCTAGTGACCGCACCTCTAGCACAGATACGCAGTATTTT.

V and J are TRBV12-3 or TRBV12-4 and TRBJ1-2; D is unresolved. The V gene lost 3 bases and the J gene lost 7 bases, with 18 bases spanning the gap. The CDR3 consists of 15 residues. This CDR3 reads CASSLGGFALGGYTF. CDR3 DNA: TGTGCCAGCAGTTTGGGAGGGTTCGCCTTGGGTGGCTACACCTTC.

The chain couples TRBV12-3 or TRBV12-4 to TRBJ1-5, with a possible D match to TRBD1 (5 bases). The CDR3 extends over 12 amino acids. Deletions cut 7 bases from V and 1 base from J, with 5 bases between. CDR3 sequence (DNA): TGTGCCAGCACAGGGAGCAATCAGCCCCAGCATTTT. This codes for CASTGSNQPQHF.

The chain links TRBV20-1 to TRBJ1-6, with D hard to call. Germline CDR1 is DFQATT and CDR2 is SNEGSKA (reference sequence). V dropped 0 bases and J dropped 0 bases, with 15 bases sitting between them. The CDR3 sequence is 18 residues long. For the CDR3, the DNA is TGCAGTGCTAGAGATCAGCTCAGGCTCAGCTCCTATAATTCACCCCTCCACTTT. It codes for CSARDQLRLSSYNSPLHF.

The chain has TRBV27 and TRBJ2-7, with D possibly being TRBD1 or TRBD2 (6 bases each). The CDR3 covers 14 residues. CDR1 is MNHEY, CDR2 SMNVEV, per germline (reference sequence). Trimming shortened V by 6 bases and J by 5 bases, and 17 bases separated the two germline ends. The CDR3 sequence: CASSRGTIGNEQYF. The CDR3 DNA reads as TGTGCCAGCAGCCGGGGGACAATCGGGAACGAGCAGTACTTC.

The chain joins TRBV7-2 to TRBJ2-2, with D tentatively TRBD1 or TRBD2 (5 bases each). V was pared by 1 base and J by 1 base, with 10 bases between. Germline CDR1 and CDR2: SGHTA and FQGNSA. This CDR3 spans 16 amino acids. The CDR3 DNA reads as TGTGCCAGCAGCTTAGTCGGGACGGTGAACACCGGGGAGCTGTTTTTT. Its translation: CASSLVGTVNTGELFF.

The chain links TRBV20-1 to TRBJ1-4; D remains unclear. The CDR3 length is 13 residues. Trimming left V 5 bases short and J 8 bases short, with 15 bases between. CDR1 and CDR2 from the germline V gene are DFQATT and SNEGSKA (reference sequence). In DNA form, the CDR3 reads TGCAGTGCTTCGACATCAGGTGTCGAAAAACTGTTTTTT. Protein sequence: CSASTSGVEKLFF.

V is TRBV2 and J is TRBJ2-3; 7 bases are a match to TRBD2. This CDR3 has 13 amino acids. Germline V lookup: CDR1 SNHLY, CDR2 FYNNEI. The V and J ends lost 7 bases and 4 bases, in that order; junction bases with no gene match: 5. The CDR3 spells CASISRGADTQYF. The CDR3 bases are TGTGCCAGCATATCACGGGGGGCAGATACGCAGTATTTT.

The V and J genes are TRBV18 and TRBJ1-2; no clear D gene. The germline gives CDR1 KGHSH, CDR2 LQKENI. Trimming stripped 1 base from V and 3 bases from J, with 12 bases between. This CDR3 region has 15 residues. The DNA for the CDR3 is TGTGCCAGCTCACCACTTTCCAGGAGAGACTATGGCTACACCTTC. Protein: CASSPLSRRDYGYTF.

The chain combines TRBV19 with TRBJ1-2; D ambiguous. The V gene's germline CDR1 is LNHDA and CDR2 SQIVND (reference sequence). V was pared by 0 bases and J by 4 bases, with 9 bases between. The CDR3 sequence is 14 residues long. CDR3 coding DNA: TGTGCCAGTAGTATAGAGGAAGACATCTATGGCTACACCTTC. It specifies CASSIEEDIYGYTF.

As DNA, the CDR3 is TGTGCCAGCAGCCCTAACGATTGGAGCTATGGCTACACCTTC. Its translation: CASSPNDWSYGYTF. The V call is TRBV27, the J call TRBJ1-2; D gene uncertain. The ends were cut back, 6 bases at V and 4 bases at J, with 15 bases in the middle. The germline V gene encodes CDR1 MNHEY and CDR2 SMNVEV (reference sequence). This CDR3 region has 14 residues.

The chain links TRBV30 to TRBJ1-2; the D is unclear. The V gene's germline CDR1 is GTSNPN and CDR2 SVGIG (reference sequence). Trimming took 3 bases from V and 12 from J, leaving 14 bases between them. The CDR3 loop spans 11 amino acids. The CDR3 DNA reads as TGTGCCTGGAGCCCCCTTCAACCCCACACCTTC. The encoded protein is CAWSPLQPHTF.

The chain's CDR3 is CASSILGEKLFF. CDR3 nucleotide sequence: TGTGCCAGTAGTATACTGGGCGAAAAACTGTTTTTT. V usage is TRBV19 and J usage is TRBJ1-4; D is ambiguous. Trimming removed 2 bases from V and 8 bases from J, with 6 bases in between. The CDR3 is 12 residues long. Germline-derived CDR1 and CDR2 are LNHDA and SQIVND (reference sequence).

CDR3 region: CSATDRGERPQHF. The CDR3 nucleotides read TGCAGTGCTACGGACAGGGGAGAGCGGCCCCAGCATTTT. The rearrangement joins TRBV20-1 to TRBJ1-5; 9 bases are shared with TRBD1. Germline V lookup: CDR1 DFQATT, CDR2 SNEGSKA (reference sequence). J was trimmed by 9 bases and V by 4 bases; bases with no gene match: 7. This CDR3 is 13 amino acids long.

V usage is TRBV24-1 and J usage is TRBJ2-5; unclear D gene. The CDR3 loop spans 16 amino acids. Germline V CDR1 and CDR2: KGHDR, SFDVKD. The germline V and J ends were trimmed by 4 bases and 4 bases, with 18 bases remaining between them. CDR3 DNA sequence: TGTGCCACCAGTGACCCTTGGTTAGACTCAAGAGAGACCCAGTACTTC. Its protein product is CATSDPWLDSRETQYF.

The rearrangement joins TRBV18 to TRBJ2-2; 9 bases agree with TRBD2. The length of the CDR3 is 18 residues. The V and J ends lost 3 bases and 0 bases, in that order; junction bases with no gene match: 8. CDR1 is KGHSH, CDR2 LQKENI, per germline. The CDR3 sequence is CASSPRGSGGPNTGELFF. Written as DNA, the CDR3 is TGTGCCAGCTCACCCCGGGGTAGCGGGGGCCCGAACACCGGGGAGCTGTTTTTT.

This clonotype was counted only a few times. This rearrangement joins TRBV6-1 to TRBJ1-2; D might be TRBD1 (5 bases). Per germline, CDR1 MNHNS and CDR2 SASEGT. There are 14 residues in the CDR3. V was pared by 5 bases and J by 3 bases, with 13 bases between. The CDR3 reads CASSHYRIDYGYTF. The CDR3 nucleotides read TGTGCCAGCAGTCATTACAGGATTGACTATGGCTACACCTTC.

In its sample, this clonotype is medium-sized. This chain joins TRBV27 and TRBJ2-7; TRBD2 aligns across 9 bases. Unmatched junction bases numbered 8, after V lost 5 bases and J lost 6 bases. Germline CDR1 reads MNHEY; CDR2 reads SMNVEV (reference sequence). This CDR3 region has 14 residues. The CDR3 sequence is CASSGGLALAEQYF. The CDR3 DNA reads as TGTGCCAGCAGTGGGGGACTAGCTCTGGCCGAGCAGTACTTC.

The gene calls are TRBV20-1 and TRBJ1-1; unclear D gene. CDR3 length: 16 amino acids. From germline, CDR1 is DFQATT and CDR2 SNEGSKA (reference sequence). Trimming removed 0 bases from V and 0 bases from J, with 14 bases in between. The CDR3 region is CSARDRSFAVNTEAFF. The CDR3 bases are TGCAGTGCTAGAGATCGCTCATTCGCGGTGAACACTGAAGCTTTCTTT.

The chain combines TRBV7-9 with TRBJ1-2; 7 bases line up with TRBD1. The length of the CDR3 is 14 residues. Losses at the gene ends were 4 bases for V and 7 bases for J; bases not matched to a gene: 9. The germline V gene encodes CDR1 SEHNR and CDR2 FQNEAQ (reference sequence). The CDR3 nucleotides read TGTGCCAGCAGCTCCGGTAGGGGGCGGCGTGGCTACACCTTC. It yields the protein CASSSGRGRRGYTF.